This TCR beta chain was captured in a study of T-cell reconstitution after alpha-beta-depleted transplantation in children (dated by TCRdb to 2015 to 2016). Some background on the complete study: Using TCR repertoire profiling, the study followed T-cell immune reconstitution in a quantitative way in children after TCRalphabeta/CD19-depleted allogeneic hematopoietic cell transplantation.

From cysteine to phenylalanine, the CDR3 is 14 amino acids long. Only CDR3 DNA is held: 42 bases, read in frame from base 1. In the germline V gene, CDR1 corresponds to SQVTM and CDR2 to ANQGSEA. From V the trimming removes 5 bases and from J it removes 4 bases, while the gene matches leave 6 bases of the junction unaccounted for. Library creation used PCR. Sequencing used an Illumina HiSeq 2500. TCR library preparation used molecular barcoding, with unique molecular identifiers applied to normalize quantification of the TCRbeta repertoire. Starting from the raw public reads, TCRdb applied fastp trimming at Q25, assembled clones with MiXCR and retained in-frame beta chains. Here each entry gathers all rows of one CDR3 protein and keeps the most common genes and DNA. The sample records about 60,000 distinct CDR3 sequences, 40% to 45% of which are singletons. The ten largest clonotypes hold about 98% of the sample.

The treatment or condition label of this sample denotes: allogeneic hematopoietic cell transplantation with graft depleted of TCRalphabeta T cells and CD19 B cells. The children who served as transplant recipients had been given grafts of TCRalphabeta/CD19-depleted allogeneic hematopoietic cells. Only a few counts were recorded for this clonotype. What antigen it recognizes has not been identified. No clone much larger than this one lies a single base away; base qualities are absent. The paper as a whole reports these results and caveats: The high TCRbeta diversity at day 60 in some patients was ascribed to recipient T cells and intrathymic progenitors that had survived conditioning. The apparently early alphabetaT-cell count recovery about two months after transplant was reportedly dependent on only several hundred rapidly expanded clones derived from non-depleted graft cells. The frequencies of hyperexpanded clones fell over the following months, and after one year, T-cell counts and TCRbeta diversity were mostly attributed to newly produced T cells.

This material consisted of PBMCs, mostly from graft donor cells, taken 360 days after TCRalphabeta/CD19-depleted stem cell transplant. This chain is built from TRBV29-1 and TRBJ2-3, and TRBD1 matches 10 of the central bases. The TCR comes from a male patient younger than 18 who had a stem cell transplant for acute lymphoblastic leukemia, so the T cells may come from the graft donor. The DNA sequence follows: TGCAGCGTTCAAGGGACAGGGGTCCCAGATACGCAGTATTTT. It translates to CSVQGTGVPDTQYF.